The 28 T cell receptor beta chains below were found in one sample sequenced in a study of blood T cell repertoires in COVID-19 (dated by TCRdb to the early 2020s). The protocol used for the library was the immunoSEQ multiplex PCR assay. TCRdb took this table from immuneACCESS and kept in-frame rearrangements with V and J called. Such tables lack part of the clones; where checked against another copy, unresolved V genes explain under half of the gap, and the rest is unexplained. Counted in this sample were about 250,000 clones; 85% to 90% of them appeared once. The ten largest clones add up to over 1.1% of the sample. Sequenced input: peripheral blood. Receptors were obtained from a man of 80 years or more with acute or convalescent COVID-19.

The table lists this clone with a count of one. The chain carries TRBV5-1 and TRBJ1-6, with 9 bases fitting TRBD1. V lost 4 bases, J lost 7 bases, and 3 bases stayed unmatched. The CDR3 covers 14 residues. Germline V gives CDR1 SGHRS, CDR2 YFSETQ. CDR3 nucleotides: TGCGCCAGCAGCCGGGACAGGGTAAATTCACCCCTCCACTTT. It translates to CASSRDRVNSPLHF. Full variable domain (missing parts from reference TRBV5-1 and TRBJ1-6): KAGVTQTPRYLIKTRGQQVTLSCSPISGHRSVSWYQQTPGQGLQFLFEYFSETQRNKGNFPGRFSGRQFSNSRSEMNVSTLELGDSALYLCASSRDRVNSPLHFGNGTRLTVT.

This clone was seen a single time. The V call is TRBV6-5, the J call TRBJ1-4; 9 nucleotides align to TRBD1. Unmatched junction bases numbered 5, after V lost 5 bases and J lost 4 bases. This CDR3 has 15 residues. Germline CDR1 reads MNHEY; CDR2 reads SVGAGI. The DNA for the CDR3 is TGTGCCAGCAGTCCTATGACAGGGGGTAATGAAAAACTGTTTTTT. Translating gives CASSPMTGGNEKLFF.

The chain is built from TRBV29-1 and TRBJ2-1, with TRBD1 matching 8 bases. The germline V gene encodes CDR1 SQVTM and CDR2 ANQGSEA. CDR3 size: 12 residues. V trimming: 6 bases; J trimming: 6 bases; junction bases outside the gene matches: 4. CDR3 in amino acids: CSVTGAPNEQFF. As DNA, the CDR3 is TGCAGCGTGACAGGGGCCCCCAATGAGCAGTTCTTC.

The V and J genes are TRBV4-3 and TRBJ2-1, with D possibly being TRBD1 (5 bases). Germline V gene sequence: CDR1 LGHNA, CDR2 YSLEER. CDR3 length: 15 amino acids. V lost 0 bases to trimming and J lost 9 bases, with 15 bases between them. CDR3 in amino acids: CASSQDPGQGSEQFF. CDR3 nucleotides: TGCGCCAGCAGCCAAGATCCCGGTCAGGGCAGTGAGCAGTTCTTC.

This clone appeared once. The chain recombines TRBV9 with TRBJ2-1; 11 nucleotides match TRBD1. Unmatched junction bases numbered 0, after V lost 2 bases and J lost 8 bases. CDR3 size: 13 residues. Germline CDR1 and CDR2: SGDLS and YYNGEE. CDR3 coding DNA: TGTGCCAGCAGCGTGGACAGGGGGCATGAGCAGTTCTTC. As protein: CASSVDRGHEQFF.

This chain links TRBV6-5 with TRBJ2-3; 10 positions agree with TRBD1. Trimming took 3 bases from V and 5 from J; bases not matched to a gene: 5. The CDR3 totals 15 residues. Per germline, CDR1 MNHEY and CDR2 SVGAGI. The CDR3 nucleotides are TGTGCCAGCAGTTATGACAGGGGGCGCCAAGATACGCAGTATTTT. Encoded protein: CASSYDRGRQDTQYF.

The genes are TRBV5-1 and TRBJ1-1; D uncertain. The V gene lost 4 bases and the J gene lost 0 bases, with 10 bases spanning the gap. The CDR3 loop spans 14 amino acids. CDR1 and CDR2 from the germline V gene are SGHRS and YFSETQ. The CDR3: CASSAGSLNTEAFF. The DNA for the CDR3 is TGCGCCAGCAGCGCCGGGTCGCTGAACACTGAAGCTTTCTTT.

This rearrangement joins TRBV7-2 to TRBJ1-5, with a tentative D call TRBD1 (6 bases). CDR1 is SGHTA and CDR2 is FQGNSA in the germline V gene. The CDR3 totals 14 residues. V was shortened by 5 bases and J by 7 bases, with 15 bases between the two germline ends. In DNA, the CDR3 is TGTGCCAGCAGCCAACAGGGAGTCGGGCAGCCCCAGCATTTT. Translation: CASSQQGVGQPQHF.

The rearrangement uses TRBV6-2 or TRBV6-3 and TRBJ2-7, with D possibly TRBD1 on 5 matching bases. The CDR3 is made up of 15 amino acids. Germline-derived CDR1 and CDR2 are MNHEY and SVGEGT. The ends were cut back, 0 bases at V and 4 bases at J, with 13 bases in the middle. The CDR3 bases are TGTGCCAGCAGTTACTCGAGTTCCAGGGTGTACGAGCAGTACTTC. Amino acids: CASSYSSSRVYEQYF.

In its sample, this clone was seen once. The J gene is TRBJ2-7, the V gene TRBV19, with TRBD2 matching over 14 bases. The CDR3 has 16 residues. Germline assignment: CDR1 LNHDA and CDR2 SQIVND (reference sequence). V shed 3 bases and J 5 bases; nucleotides not matched to a gene: 6. The CDR3 reads CASSMGLAGVLDEQYF. CDR3 nucleotide sequence: TGTGCCAGTAGTATGGGACTAGCGGGAGTCCTCGACGAGCAGTACTTC.

This chain links TRBV7-2 with TRBJ1-2; no definite D call. Germline-derived CDR1 and CDR2 are SGHTA and FQGNSA. The length of the CDR3 is 15 residues. With 1 base removed from V and 0 bases from J, the gap between germline ends came to 9 bases. The CDR3 sequence: CASSLDGVANYGYTF. The CDR3 DNA is TGTGCCAGCAGCTTAGACGGGGTTGCTAACTATGGCTACACCTTC.

V usage is TRBV18 and J usage is TRBJ1-5; weak D call: TRBD1 (5 bases). CDR1 KGHSH and CDR2 LQKENI come from the germline V gene. The CDR3 consists of 14 residues. The germline V and J ends were trimmed by 4 bases and 3 bases, with 10 bases remaining between them. In DNA, the CDR3 is TGTGCCAGCTCACTCCAGGGAATCAATCAGCCCCAGCATTTT. It specifies CASSLQGINQPQHF.

This sequence joins TRBV18 and TRBJ1-6; TRBD1 matches 12 bases. V was pared by 3 bases and J by 7 bases, with 1 base of the junction left unmatched. CDR1 is KGHSH and CDR2 is LQKENI in the germline V gene. The CDR3 runs 15 residues. The CDR3 sequence: CASSPGQGANSPLHF. The DNA of the CDR3 is TGTGCCAGCTCACCGGGACAGGGGGCGAATTCACCCCTCCACTTT.

The V gene is TRBV7-2, the J gene TRBJ1-2; D is uncertain. The ends were cut back, 3 bases at V and 5 bases at J, with 10 bases in the middle. The CDR3 covers 13 residues. Germline assignment: CDR1 SGHTA and CDR2 FQGNSA. The CDR3 loop is CASSFTSRYGYTF. CDR3 coding DNA: TGTGCCAGCAGCTTTACCTCGAGGTATGGCTACACCTTC.

This chain links TRBV7-2 with TRBJ1-5; unclear D gene. The CDR3 extends over 14 amino acids. Germline CDR1 SGHTA, CDR2 FQGNSA. Trimming pared 1 base from V and 0 bases from J, leaving 4 bases between. Here the CDR3 DNA reads TGTGCCAGCAGCTTAGAATATAGCAATCAGCCCCAGCATTTT. Its translation is CASSLEYSNQPQHF. The full variable domain, in which reference TRBV7-2 and TRBJ1-5 provide the parts outside the CDR3, is GAGVSQSPSNKVTEKGKDVELRCDPISGHTALYWYRQSLGQGLEFLIYFQGNSAPDKSGLPSDRFSAERTGGSVSTLTIQRTQQEDSAVYLCASSLEYSNQPQHFGDGTRLSIL.

The chain uses TRBV7-3 and TRBJ1-1; TRBD1 matches 7 bases. V lost 6 bases and J lost 1; bases outside the gene matches: 14. Germline V lookup: CDR1 SGHTA, CDR2 FQGTGA. The CDR3 contains 17 residues. The CDR3 protein is CASSSGGFGLANTEAFF. The CDR3 bases are TGTGCCAGCAGTTCAGGGGGATTCGGCCTCGCGAACACTGAAGCTTTCTTT.

The chain has TRBV7-2 and TRBJ2-6; D gene uncertain. The CDR3 has 15 amino acids. CDR1 is SGHTA, CDR2 FQGNSA, per germline. The germline V and J ends were trimmed by 3 bases and 0 bases, with 6 bases remaining between them. Here the CDR3 reads CASSFSVSGANVLTF. The CDR3 coding sequence is TGTGCCAGCAGCTTTTCAGTCTCTGGGGCCAACGTCCTGACTTTC.

The genes are TRBV10-3 and TRBJ2-7; 7 bases align to TRBD1. V shed 4 bases and J 1 base; nucleotides not matched to a gene: 4. This CDR3 contains 14 residues. The germline CDR1 and CDR2 sequences are ENHRY and SYGVKD. The CDR3 region is CAISGQGYSYEQYF. In nucleotides, the CDR3 is TGTGCCATCAGTGGACAGGGTTATTCCTACGAGCAGTACTTC.

The chain combines TRBV24-1 with TRBJ2-3; 13 positions match TRBD2. V lost 4 bases to trimming and J lost 6 bases; unmatched junction nucleotides: 6. This CDR3 comprises 16 residues. Germline V CDR1 and CDR2: KGHDR, SFDVKD. CDR3 region: CATSDPGLAGADTQYF. The CDR3 DNA follows: TGTGCCACCAGTGACCCTGGACTAGCGGGGGCGGATACGCAGTATTTT.

V usage is TRBV3-1 (or the pseudogene TRBV3-2) and J usage is TRBJ2-3; D call uncertain. This CDR3 has 13 residues. V was pared by 0 bases and J by 6 bases, with 7 bases between. Germline V gene lookup returns CDR1 LGHDT and CDR2 YNNKEL (reference sequence). The CDR3, as DNA: TGTGCCAGCAGCCAAGATCGGTGGGATACGCAGTATTTT. Its translation: CASSQDRWDTQYF.

The chain employs TRBV4-3 and TRBJ2-2, with D possibly being TRBD2 (5 bases). The CDR3 sequence is 16 residues long. Trimming shortened V by 0 bases and J by 2 bases, and 10 bases separated the two germline ends. Germline V lookup: CDR1 LGHNA, CDR2 YSLEER. CDR3 sequence: CASSQDLSGNTGELFF. CDR3 coding DNA: TGCGCCAGCAGCCAAGATCTCTCGGGAAACACCGGGGAGCTGTTTTTT.

This clone was seen more than once but under ten times. The chain recombines TRBV5-1 with TRBJ2-3; TRBD2 is a possible D gene (7 bases). The CDR3 is made up of 15 amino acids. With 6 bases removed from V and 0 bases from J, the gap between germline ends came to 14 bases. Germline CDR1 SGHRS, CDR2 YFSETQ. The chain's CDR3 is CASMVRGASTDTQYF. As DNA, the CDR3 is TGCGCCAGCATGGTACGGGGGGCTAGCACAGATACGCAGTATTTT.

V and J are TRBV19 and TRBJ1-5; 8 bases agree with TRBD1. V dropped 9 bases and J dropped 2; count of bases not matched to a gene: 6. CDR1 LNHDA and CDR2 SQIVND come from the germline V gene (reference sequence). This CDR3 region has 14 residues. CDR3 nucleotides: TGTGCCAGCTCGGACAGGGCGGGCAATCAGCCCCAGCATTTT. This translates into CASSDRAGNQPQHF. The full variable domain, in which reference TRBV19 and TRBJ1-5 provide the parts outside the CDR3, is DGGITQSPKYLFRKEGQNVTLSCEQNLNHDAMYWYRQDPGQGLRLIYYSQIVNDFQKGDIAEGYSVSREKKESFPLTVTSAQKNPTAFYLCASSDRAGNQPQHFGDGTRLSIL.

As for this clone: Other DNA sequences of this sample code for an identical CDR3. V gene TRBV9 combines with J gene TRBJ2-3, with no clear D. This CDR3 has 13 residues. Germline CDR1 reads SGDLS; CDR2 reads YYNGEE. V lost 4 bases, J lost 1 base, and 7 bases lay in between. CDR3 sequence: CASSPRGTDTQYF. Here the CDR3 DNA reads TGTGCCAGCAGCCCCCGAGGCACAGATACGCAGTATTTT.

V gene TRBV21-1 combines with J gene TRBJ2-7; the table assigns TRBD1, which was not confirmed against the DNA. TRBV21-1 is a pseudogene locus. The CDR3 has 15 amino acids. The CDR3 nucleotides read TGTGCCAGCAGCAAGGGTGGGACAGGGGGAGACGAGCAGTACTTC. This encodes CASSKGGTGGDEQYF.

V is TRBV5-6 and J is TRBJ1-6; 12 nucleotides agree with TRBD1. Unmatched junction bases numbered 4, after V lost 3 bases and J lost 9 bases. Germline V gene data show CDR1 as SGHDT and CDR2 as YYEEEE. This CDR3 has 15 residues. The CDR3 DNA is TGTGCCAGCAGCTCGGGGACAGGGGGCATTTCACCCCTCCACTTT. Amino acids: CASSSGTGGISPLHF.

This chain joins TRBV9 and TRBJ2-1, with TRBD2 matching 13 bases. This CDR3 contains 19 residues. The ends lost 1 base at V and 2 bases at J; junction bases unmatched: 9. Germline V gene data show CDR1 as SGDLS and CDR2 as YYNGEE. The CDR3, as DNA: TGTGCCAGCAGCGTAACGGGGACTAGCGGGATTAGCCCCTACAATGAGCAGTTCTTC. This codes for CASSVTGTSGISPYNEQFF.

The chain recombines TRBV11-2 with TRBJ2-1, with a tentative D call TRBD2 (5 bases). Germline V gene lookup returns CDR1 SGHAT and CDR2 FQNNGV. The CDR3 spans 14 residues. Trimming took 11 bases from V and 6 from J, leaving 20 bases between them. CDR3 sequence (DNA): TGTGCCGATTCAGGTATGGGAGAGGTCAATGAGCAGTTCTTC. It translates to CADSGMGEVNEQFF.